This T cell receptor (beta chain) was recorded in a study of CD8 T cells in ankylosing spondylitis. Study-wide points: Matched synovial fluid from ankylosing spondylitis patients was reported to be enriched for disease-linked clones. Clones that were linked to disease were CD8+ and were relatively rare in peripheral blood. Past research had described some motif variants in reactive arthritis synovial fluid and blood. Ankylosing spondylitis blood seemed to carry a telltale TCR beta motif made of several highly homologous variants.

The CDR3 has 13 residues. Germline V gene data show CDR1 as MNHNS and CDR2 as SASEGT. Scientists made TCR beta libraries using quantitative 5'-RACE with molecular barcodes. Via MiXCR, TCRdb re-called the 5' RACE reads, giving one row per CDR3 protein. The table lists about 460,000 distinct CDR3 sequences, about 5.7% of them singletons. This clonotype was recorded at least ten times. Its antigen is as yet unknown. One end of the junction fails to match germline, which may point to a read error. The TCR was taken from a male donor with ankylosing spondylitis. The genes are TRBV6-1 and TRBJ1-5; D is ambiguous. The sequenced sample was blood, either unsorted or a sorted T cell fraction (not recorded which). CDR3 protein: CASREASLQPQHF. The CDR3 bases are TGTGCCAGCAGAGAAGCTTCCCTACAGCCCCAGCATTTT.